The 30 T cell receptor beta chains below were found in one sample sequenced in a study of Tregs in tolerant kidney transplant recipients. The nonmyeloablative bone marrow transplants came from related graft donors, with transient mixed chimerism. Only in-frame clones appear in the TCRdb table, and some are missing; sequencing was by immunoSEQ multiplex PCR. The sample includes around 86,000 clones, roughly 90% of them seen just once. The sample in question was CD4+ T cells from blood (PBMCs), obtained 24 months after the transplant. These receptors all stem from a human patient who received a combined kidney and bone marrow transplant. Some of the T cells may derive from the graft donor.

The CDR3 loop reads CASSFGQGSTNYGYTF. In DNA, the CDR3 is TGCGCCAGCAGCTTCGGACAGGGTAGTACTAACTATGGCTACACCTTC. This chain connects TRBV5-1 to TRBJ1-2; 8 nucleotides agree with TRBD1. There are 16 residues in the CDR3. The J segment lost 0 bases and the V segment lost 2 bases, leaving 6 bases of the junction unmatched. Germline V gives CDR1 SGHRS, CDR2 YFSETQ.

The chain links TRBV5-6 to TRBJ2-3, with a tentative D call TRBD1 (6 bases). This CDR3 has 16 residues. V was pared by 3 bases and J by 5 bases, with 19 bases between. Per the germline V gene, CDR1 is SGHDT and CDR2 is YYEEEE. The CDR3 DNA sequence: TGTGCCAGCAGCTCTTCTTGGGTGGGGGCCGGAGATACGCAGTATTTT. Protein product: CASSSSWVGAGDTQYF.

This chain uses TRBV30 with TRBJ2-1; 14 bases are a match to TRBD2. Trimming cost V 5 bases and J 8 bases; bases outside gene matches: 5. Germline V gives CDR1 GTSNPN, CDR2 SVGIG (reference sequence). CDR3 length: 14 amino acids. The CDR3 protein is CAWQGTSGGYEQFF. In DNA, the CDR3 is TGTGCCTGGCAGGGGACTAGCGGGGGCTATGAGCAGTTCTTC.

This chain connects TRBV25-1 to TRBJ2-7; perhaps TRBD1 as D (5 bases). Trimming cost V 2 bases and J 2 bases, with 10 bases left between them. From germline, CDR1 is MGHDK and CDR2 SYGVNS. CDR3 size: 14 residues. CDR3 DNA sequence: TGTGCCAGCAGTGAAGCAGGGCTGACCTACGAGCAGTACTTC. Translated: CASSEAGLTYEQYF.

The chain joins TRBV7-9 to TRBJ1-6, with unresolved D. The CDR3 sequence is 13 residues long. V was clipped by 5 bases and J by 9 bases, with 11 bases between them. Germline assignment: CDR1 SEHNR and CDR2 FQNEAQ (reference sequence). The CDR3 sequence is CASSLDGSSPLHF. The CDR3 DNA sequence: TGTGCCAGCAGCCTCGATGGGAGTTCACCCCTCCACTTT.

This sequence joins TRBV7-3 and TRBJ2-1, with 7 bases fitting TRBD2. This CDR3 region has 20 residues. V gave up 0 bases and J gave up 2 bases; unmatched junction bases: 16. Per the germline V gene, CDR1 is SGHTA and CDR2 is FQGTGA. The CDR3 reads CASSLTEAGAKGSAYNEQFF. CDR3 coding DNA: TGTGCCAGCAGCTTAACTGAGGCGGGAGCTAAAGGGTCCGCCTACAATGAGCAGTTCTTC.

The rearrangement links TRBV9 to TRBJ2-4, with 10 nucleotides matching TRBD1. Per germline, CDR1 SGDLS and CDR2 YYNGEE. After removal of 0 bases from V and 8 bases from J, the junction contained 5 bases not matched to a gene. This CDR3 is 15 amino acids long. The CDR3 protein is CASSVAPGQGHIQYF. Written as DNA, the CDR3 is TGTGCCAGCAGCGTAGCTCCGGGACAGGGGCACATTCAGTACTTC.

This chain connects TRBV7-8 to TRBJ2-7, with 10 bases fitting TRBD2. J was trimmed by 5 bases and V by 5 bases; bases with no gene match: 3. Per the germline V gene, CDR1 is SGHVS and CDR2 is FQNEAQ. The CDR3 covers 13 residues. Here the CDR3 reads CASSPLAGDEQYF. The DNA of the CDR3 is TGTGCCAGCAGCCCGCTAGCGGGAGACGAGCAGTACTTC.

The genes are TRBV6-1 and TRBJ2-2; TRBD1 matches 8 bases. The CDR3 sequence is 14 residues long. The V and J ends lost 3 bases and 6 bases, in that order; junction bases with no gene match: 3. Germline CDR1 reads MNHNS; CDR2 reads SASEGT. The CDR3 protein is CASSDSGGSGELFF. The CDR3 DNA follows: TGTGCCAGCAGTGACTCAGGGGGCTCCGGGGAGCTGTTTTTT.

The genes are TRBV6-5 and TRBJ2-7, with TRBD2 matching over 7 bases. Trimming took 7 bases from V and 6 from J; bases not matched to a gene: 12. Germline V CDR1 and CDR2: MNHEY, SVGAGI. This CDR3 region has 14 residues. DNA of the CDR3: TGTGCCAGCAAGCGGGACGACTGGTTTTTCGAGCAGTACTTC. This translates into CASKRDDWFFEQYF.

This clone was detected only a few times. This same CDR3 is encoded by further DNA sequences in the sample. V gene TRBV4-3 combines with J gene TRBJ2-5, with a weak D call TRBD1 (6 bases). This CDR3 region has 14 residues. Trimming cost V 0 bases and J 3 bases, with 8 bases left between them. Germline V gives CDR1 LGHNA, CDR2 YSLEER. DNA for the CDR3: TGCGCCAGCAGCCAAGACACAGGGAAAGAGACCCAGTACTTC. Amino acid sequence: CASSQDTGKETQYF.

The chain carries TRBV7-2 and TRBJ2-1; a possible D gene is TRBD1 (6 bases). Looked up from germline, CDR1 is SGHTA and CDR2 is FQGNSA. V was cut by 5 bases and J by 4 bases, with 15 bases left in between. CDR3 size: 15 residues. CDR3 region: CASSLHRVRYNEQFF. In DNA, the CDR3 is TGTGCCAGCAGCCTTCACAGGGTCCGTTACAATGAGCAGTTCTTC. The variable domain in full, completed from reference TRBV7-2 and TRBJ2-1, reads GAGVSQSPSNKVTEKGKDVELRCDPISGHTALYWYRQSLGQGLEFLIYFQGNSAPDKSGLPSDRFSAERTGGSVSTLTIQRTQQEDSAVYLCASSLHRVRYNEQFFGPGTRLTVL.

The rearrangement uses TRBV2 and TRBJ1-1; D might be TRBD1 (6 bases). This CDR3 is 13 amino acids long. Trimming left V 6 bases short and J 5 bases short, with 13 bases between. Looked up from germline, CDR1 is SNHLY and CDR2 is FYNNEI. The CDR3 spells CASRHRDWTEAFF. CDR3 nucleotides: TGTGCCAGCAGACACAGGGATTGGACTGAAGCTTTCTTT. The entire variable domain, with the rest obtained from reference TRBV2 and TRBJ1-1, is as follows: EPEVTQTPSHQVTQMGQEVILRCVPISNHLYFYWYRQILGQKVEFLVSFYNNEISEKSEIFDDQFSVERPDGSNFTLKIRSTKLEDSAMYFCASRHRDWTEAFFGQGTRLTVV.

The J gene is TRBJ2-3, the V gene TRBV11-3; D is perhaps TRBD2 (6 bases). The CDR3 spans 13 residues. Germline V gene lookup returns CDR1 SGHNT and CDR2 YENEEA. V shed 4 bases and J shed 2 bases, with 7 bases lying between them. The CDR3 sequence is CASSSGLTDTQYF. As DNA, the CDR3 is TGTGCCAGCAGCTCGGGACTCACAGATACGCAGTATTTT.

The CDR3 is CASSSHSGTDLYEQYF. The CDR3 region has the DNA TGTGCCAGCAGCTCACATTCCGGGACAGACCTCTACGAGCAGTACTTC. The chain uses TRBV7-2 and TRBJ2-7, with 7 bases that match TRBD1. Germline trimming cut 4 bases from V and 3 bases from J; bases unmatched to any gene: 12. Germline V gives CDR1 SGHTA, CDR2 FQGNSA. The CDR3 spans 16 residues.

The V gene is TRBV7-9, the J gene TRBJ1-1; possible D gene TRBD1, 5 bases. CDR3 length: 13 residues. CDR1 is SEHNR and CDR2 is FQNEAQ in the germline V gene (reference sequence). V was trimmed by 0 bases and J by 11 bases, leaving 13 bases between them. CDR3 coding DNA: TGTGCCAGCAGCTTAGCTTGGGAGGGGCTGGCTTTCTTT. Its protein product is CASSLAWEGLAFF.

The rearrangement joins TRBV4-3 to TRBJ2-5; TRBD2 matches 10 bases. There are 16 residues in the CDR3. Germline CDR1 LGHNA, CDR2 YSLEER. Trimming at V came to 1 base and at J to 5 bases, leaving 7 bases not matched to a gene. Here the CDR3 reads CASSQVWLAGVETQYF. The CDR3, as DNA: TGCGCCAGCAGCCAAGTGTGGCTAGCGGGAGTGGAGACCCAGTACTTC.

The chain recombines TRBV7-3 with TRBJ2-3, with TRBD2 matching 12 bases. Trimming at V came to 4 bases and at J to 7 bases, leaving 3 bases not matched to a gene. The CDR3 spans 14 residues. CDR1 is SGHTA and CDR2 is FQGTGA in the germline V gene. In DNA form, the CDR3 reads TGTGCCAGCAGCTCGACTAGCGGGGGTCATACGCAGTATTTT. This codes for CASSSTSGGHTQYF. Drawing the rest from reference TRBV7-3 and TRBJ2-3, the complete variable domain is GAGVSQTPSNKVTEKGKYVELRCDPISGHTALYWYRQSLGQGPEFLIYFQGTGAADDSGLPNDRFFAVRPEGSVSTLKIQRTERGDSAVYLCASSSTSGGHTQYFGPGTRLTVL.

The CDR3 protein is CASRGWTAGYSNTIYF. The CDR3 bases are TGTGCCAGTAGAGGTTGGACAGCCGGTTATAGCAACACCATATATTTT. This sequence joins TRBV19 and TRBJ1-3, with a weak D call TRBD1 (6 bases). Germline V gene lookup returns CDR1 LNHDA and CDR2 SQIVND (reference sequence). With 6 bases removed from V and 7 bases from J, the gap between germline ends came to 22 bases. The CDR3 is 16 amino acids.

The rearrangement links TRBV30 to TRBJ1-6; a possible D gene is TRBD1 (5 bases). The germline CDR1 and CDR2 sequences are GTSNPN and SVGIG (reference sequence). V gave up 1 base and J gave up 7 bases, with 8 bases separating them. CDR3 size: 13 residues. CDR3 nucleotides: TGTGCCTGGAGTGCCTCAGGGAATTCACCCCTCCACTTT. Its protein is CAWSASGNSPLHF. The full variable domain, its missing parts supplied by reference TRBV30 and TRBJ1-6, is SQTIHQWPATLVQPVGSPLSLECTVEGTSNPNLYWYRQAAGRGLQLLFYSVGIGQISSEVPQNLSASRPQDRQFILSSKKLLLSDSGFYLCAWSASGNSPLHFGNGTRLTVT.

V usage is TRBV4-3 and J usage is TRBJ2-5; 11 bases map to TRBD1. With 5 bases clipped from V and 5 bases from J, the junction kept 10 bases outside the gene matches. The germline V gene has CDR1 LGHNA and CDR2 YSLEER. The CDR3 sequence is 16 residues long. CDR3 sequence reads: CASSARTGGGPETQYF. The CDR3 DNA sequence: TGCGCCAGCAGCGCCCGGACAGGGGGCGGACCGGAGACCCAGTACTTC.

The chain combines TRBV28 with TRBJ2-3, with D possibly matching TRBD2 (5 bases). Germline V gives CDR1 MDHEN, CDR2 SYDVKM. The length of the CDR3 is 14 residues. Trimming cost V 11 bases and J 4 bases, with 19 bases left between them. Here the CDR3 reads CASYGDNVPDTQYF. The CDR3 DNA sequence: TGTGCCTCTTACGGGGATAACGTGCCAGATACGCAGTATTTT. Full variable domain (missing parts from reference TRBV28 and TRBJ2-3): DVKVTQSSRYLVKRTGEKVFLECVQDMDHENMFWYRQDPGLGLRLIYFSYDVKMKEKGDIPEGYSVSREKKERFSLILESASTNQTSMYLCASYGDNVPDTQYFGPGTRLTVL.

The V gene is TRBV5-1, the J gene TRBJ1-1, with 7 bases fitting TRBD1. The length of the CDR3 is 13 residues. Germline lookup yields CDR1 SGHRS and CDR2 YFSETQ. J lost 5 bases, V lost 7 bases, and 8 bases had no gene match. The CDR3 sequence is CASGPGQPTEAFF. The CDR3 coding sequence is TGCGCCAGCGGTCCGGGACAGCCGACTGAAGCTTTCTTT.

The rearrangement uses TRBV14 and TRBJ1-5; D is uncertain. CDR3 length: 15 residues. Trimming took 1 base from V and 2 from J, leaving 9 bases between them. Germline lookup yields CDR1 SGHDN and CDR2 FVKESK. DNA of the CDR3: TGTGCCAGCAGCCAAGGATCAGGTGGCAATCAGCCCCAGCATTTT. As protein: CASSQGSGGNQPQHF.

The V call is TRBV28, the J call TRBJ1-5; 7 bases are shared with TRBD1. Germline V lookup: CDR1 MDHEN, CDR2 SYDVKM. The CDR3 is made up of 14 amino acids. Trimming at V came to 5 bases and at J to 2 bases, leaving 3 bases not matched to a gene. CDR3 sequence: CASSTGEGNQPQHF. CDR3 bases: TGTGCCAGCAGTACAGGGGAGGGCAATCAGCCCCAGCATTTT.

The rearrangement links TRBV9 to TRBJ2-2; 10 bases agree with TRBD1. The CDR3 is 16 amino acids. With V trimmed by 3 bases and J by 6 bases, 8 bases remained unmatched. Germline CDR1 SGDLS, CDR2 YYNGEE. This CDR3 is CASSGGTGAPAGELFF. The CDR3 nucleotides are TGTGCCAGCAGCGGGGGGACAGGGGCGCCGGCCGGGGAGCTGTTTTTT.

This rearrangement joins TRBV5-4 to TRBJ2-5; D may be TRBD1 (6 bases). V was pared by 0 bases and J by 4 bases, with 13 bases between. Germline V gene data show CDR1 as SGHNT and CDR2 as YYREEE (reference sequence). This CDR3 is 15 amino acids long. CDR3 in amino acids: CASSLGGGEAETQYF. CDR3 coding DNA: TGTGCCAGCAGCTTGGGTGGGGGCGAGGCAGAGACCCAGTACTTC.

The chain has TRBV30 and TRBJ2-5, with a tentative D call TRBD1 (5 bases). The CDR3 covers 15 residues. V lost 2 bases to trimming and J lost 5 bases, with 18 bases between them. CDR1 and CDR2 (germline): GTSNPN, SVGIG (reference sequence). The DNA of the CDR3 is TGTGCCTGGAGTCCGGACATGGGTTCCTGGGAGACCCAGTACTTC. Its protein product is CAWSPDMGSWETQYF.

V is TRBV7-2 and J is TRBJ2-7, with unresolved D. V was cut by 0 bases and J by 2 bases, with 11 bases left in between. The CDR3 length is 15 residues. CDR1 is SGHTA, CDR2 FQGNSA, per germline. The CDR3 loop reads CASSLARGPAYEQYF. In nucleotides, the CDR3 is TGTGCCAGCAGCTTAGCTCGAGGCCCCGCCTACGAGCAGTACTTC. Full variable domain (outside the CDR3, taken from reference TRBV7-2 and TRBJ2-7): GAGVSQSPSNKVTEKGKDVELRCDPISGHTALYWYRQSLGQGLEFLIYFQGNSAPDKSGLPSDRFSAERTGGSVSTLTIQRTQQEDSAVYLCASSLARGPAYEQYFGPGTRLTVT.

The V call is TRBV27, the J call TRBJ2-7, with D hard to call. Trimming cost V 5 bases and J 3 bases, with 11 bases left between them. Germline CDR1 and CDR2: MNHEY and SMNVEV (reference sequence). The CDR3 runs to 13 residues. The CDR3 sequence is CASSETYSYEQYF. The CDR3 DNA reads TGTGCCAGCAGTGAAACCTACAGCTACGAGCAGTACTTC.